This T cell receptor (beta chain) is from a study of T cell repertoires in cytomegalovirus infection. Study details: Matching HLA type, along with CMV infection, was indicated by public TCR beta signatures. Broader study findings: Clonotypes of TCR beta that were HLA-C-restricted and CMV-specific dominated the ex vivo response. Cumulated frequencies of public TCR beta families served to identify carriers of CMV plus the relevant HLA.

The length of the CDR3 is 14 residues. V dropped 5 bases and J dropped 8; count of bases not matched to a gene: 11. Each CDR3 protein is one row after TCRdb ran MiXCR on the reads. The sample contains nearly 450,000 distinct CDR3 sequences, roughly a third of which appear only once. This clonotype showed up just a few times. Its antigen is still unknown. Sequencing used PBMCs. This receptor was obtained from a human donor in good health (CMV status not recorded). Some clones in this sample may be carry-over from other donors' samples. The rearrangement uses TRBV12-3 or TRBV12-4 and TRBJ1-1, with 7 bases lining up with TRBD1. The CDR3, as DNA: TGTGCCAGCAGTCCACCGTTCTCAGGGGGGGAAGCTTTCTTT. Translation gives CASSPPFSGGEAFF.